What follows is one TCR beta chain and its context. The antigen remains undetermined. In germline, CDR1 is SGHTA, CDR2 FQGNSA. The CDR3 spans 13 residues. This entry belongs to a study of post-analysis software for immune sequencing data. Study-level results: Roughly 5 TRBV segments (TRBV5-6, TRBV5-1 and TRBV20-1 among them) occurred more frequently in patients than in controls. Compared with controls, patients showed significantly lower normalized Chao1 diversity.

Unique molecular identifiers tagged the TCR beta cDNA libraries. Yield was approximately 500,000 cDNA molecules from approximately 0.91 to 9.4 million T cells. TCRdb re-called the PCR reads with MiXCR, one entry per CDR3 protein. Of fewer than 850,000 distinct CDR3 sequences in the sample, about half were seen once. The specimen sequenced was blood. The sequence was obtained from a girl between 10 and 17 years old with multiple sclerosis. The genes are TRBV7-2 and TRBJ2-4; tentatively, D is TRBD2 (6 bases). Gene TRBJ2-7 matches the end of the DNA better, so the J call may be wrong. Here the CDR3 DNA reads TGTGCCAGCGGGCGGGAAGTTGACTACGAGCAGTACTTC. Encoded protein: CASGREVDYEQYF.